This TCR beta chain derives from a study of T cells in Graves' hyperthyroidism and ophthalmopathy. Per germline, CDR1 LGHDT and CDR2 YNNKEL (reference sequence). After removal of 0 bases from V and 3 bases from J, the junction contained 7 bases not matched to a gene. The CDR3 sequence is 16 residues long. This clonotype was seen ten or more times. TCR beta CDR3 region amplification was performed from RNA transcripts. TCR CDR3 underwent first-round RT-PCR with the HTBI primer set. TCRdb called the multiplex PCR reads again in MiXCR, with one record for every CDR3 protein. The data contain some 440,000 distinct CDR3 sequences, around a sixth of them singletons. Thyroid ultrasound, orbital computed tomography, clinical symptoms, and serum thyroxine and TRAb underpinned diagnoses.

The receptor was derived from a woman younger than 35 with Graves' hyperthyroidism. The V gene is TRBV3-1, the J gene TRBJ1-1; 7 nucleotides agree with TRBD1. The sample was blood. In DNA form, the CDR3 reads TGTGCCAGCAGCCAAGAAACGGGCCAGGGGGACACTGAAGCTTTCTTT. Translating gives CASSQETGQGDTEAFF.